This record covers a single TCR beta chain. TCR beta VDJ and CDR3 were profiled, and genomic DNA was the template. TCRdb re-derived calls from the reads in MiXCR, one entry per CDR3 protein. Among about 200,000 distinct CDR3 sequences, roughly 33% were seen once, and the ten largest hold 0.9% to 1.2%. These data are taken from a study of CD8+CD57+ T cells in acquired aplastic anemia. Study at large: On average, healthy donors gave around 10 million reads for CD4+ cells.

The germline V and J ends were trimmed by 11 bases and 2 bases, with 21 bases remaining between them. The CDR3 covers 16 residues. Looked up from germline, CDR1 is KGHDR and CDR2 is SFDVKD. The rearrangement joins TRBV24-1 to TRBJ2-1; TRBD1 is a possible D gene (6 bases). This TCR was recovered from a human donor in good health, serving as a control. The sequencing input was sorted CD4+, CD8+, or CD8+CD57+ T cells (not recorded which) from PBMCs. The CDR3 here is CASSPLGHIAYNEQFF. The CDR3 bases are TGTGCCAGCAGCCCCCTGGGACACATAGCCTACAATGAGCAGTTCTTC.